The sequence of this T cell receptor beta chain was determined in a study of control samples from healthy donors and cancer patients (dated by TCRdb to about 2020). As to this clone: This receptor's antigen is unknown. It has no much larger one-base neighbor in the sample; base qualities were not kept.

From a lookup of the germline V gene, CDR1 and CDR2 are KGHDR and SFDVKD. The CDR3 sequence holds 15 residues, the cysteine and phenylalanine included. Kept here is only the CDR3 DNA, which spans 45 bases and is read in frame from base 1. The trim is 3 bases for V and 4 bases for J, with a gap of 14 bases between the germline ends. The method was the immunoSEQ multiplex PCR assay. TCRdb obtained this table from immuneACCESS and retained in-frame rearrangements with V and J assigned. These tables miss some clones; where compared with another copy, unresolved V genes account for less than half of the shortfall, and the remainder is unexplained. In all, the sample holds over 90,000 clones, and approximately 90% of those were seen once. Roughly 2.5% of the sample is held by the ten biggest clonotypes.

The chain is encoded by TRBV24-1 joined to TRBJ2-5; perhaps TRBD1 is the D gene, with 7 bases matching. This receptor was taken from a woman in her late teens or twenties in good health. The sample taken for sequencing was blood. The CDR3 protein is CATSDTDREAETQYF. Read as DNA, the sequence is TGTGCCACCAGTGATACCGACAGGGAGGCAGAGACCCAGTACTTC.